Below, 7 T cell receptor beta chains from the same sample are listed, as sequenced in a study of human T cells and chemical hapten exposure. Time point indicated: patch test 1, 2 weeks after DPC sensitization. Treatment specified: therapeutic diphenylcyclopropenone sensitization with weekly scalp DPC. Each CDR3 protein gets one entry after TCRdb re-called the RACE reads with MiXCR. This sample carries approximately 79,000 distinct CDR3 sequences, 9% to 12% of them seen once, and the ten largest clones take about 1.5%. The source was whole blood, collected in connection with sensitization to the hapten diphenylcyclopropenone (DPC). The receptors stem from a woman aged 45-59 years with alopecia areata. Some clones in this sample may be carry-over from other donors' samples.

The sample holds a few counts of this clonotype. The CDR3 protein is CSARAGGGGNTIYF. The CDR3 bases are TGCAGTGCTAGAGCAGGGGGAGGTGGAAACACCATATATTTT. This sequence joins TRBV20-1 and TRBJ1-3; 7 bases align to TRBD1. With V trimmed by 1 base and J by 3 bases, 3 bases remained unmatched. From germline, CDR1 is DFQATT and CDR2 SNEGSKA (reference sequence). This CDR3 has 14 amino acids.

This chain links TRBV7-9 with TRBJ2-5; 9 positions match TRBD2. The CDR3 spans 13 residues. CDR1 is SEHNR, CDR2 FQNEAQ, per germline (reference sequence). V was clipped by 8 bases and J by 5 bases; unmatched bases: 6. CDR3 DNA: TGTGCCAGCTCCTGGACTAGCGCGGAGACCCAGTACTTC. Its protein product is CASSWTSAETQYF. The complete variable domain, with remaining parts taken from reference TRBV7-9 and TRBJ2-5, reads DTGVSQNPRHKITKRGQNVTFRCDPISEHNRLYWYRQTLGQGPEFLTYFQNEAQLEKSRLLSDRFSAERPKGSFSTLEIQRTEQGDSAMYLCASSWTSAETQYFGPGTRLLVL.

The J gene is TRBJ2-1, the V gene TRBV12-3 or TRBV12-4, with D perhaps TRBD2 (5 bases). The germline V and J ends were trimmed by 3 bases and 0 bases, with 12 bases remaining between them. CDR3 length equals 16 residues. Written as DNA, the CDR3 is TGTGCCAGCAGTTTCCGGACTGTAAGCTCCTACAATGAGCAGTTCTTC. Its protein is CASSFRTVSSYNEQFF.

The V and J genes are TRBV7-2 and TRBJ2-1; the D is unclear. The CDR3 loop spans 13 amino acids. V was clipped by 5 bases and J by 6 bases, with 11 bases between them. Germline CDR1 is SGHTA and CDR2 is FQGNSA. The CDR3 DNA reads TGTGCCAGCAGCCCCGGGTATTTCAATGAGCAGTTCTTC. Translating it yields CASSPGYFNEQFF. Together with reference TRBV7-2 and TRBJ2-1, the CDR3 gives the full variable domain: GAGVSQSPSNKVTEKGKDVELRCDPISGHTALYWYRQSLGQGLEFLIYFQGNSAPDKSGLPSDRFSAERTGGSVSTLTIQRTQQEDSAVYLCASSPGYFNEQFFGPGTRLTVL.

This clonotype came up a few times. The V gene is TRBV29-1, the J gene TRBJ2-5, with 7 bases that match TRBD2. The V segment lost 6 bases and the J segment 2 bases; nucleotides outside the gene matches: 12. The CDR3 is made up of 15 amino acids. Germline V gene lookup returns CDR1 SQVTM and CDR2 ANQGSEA. The CDR3 region is CSVRGASGIQETQYF. The CDR3 nucleotides are TGCAGCGTCAGAGGGGCTAGCGGAATACAAGAGACCCAGTACTTC.

This clonotype came up many times. V usage is TRBV20-1 and J usage is TRBJ1-2; the D gene is possibly TRBD1 (5 bases). CDR3 length: 14 residues. Trimming shortened V by 4 bases and J by 0 bases, and 12 bases separated the two germline ends. Germline lookup yields CDR1 DFQATT and CDR2 SNEGSKA (reference sequence). The CDR3 here is CSATAKGPNYGYTF. The CDR3 nucleotides read TGCAGTGCTACCGCAAAGGGGCCTAACTATGGCTACACCTTC.

This clonotype has ten or more counts. V and J are TRBV20-1 and TRBJ1-2; possibly TRBD1 for D (5 bases). V was shortened by 0 bases and J by 8 bases, with 16 bases between the two germline ends. Germline V gene lookup returns CDR1 DFQATT and CDR2 SNEGSKA (reference sequence). This CDR3 contains 14 residues. The CDR3: CSARDPERGRGYTF. The CDR3 DNA reads as TGCAGTGCTAGAGACCCGGAGAGGGGACGAGGCTACACCTTC.